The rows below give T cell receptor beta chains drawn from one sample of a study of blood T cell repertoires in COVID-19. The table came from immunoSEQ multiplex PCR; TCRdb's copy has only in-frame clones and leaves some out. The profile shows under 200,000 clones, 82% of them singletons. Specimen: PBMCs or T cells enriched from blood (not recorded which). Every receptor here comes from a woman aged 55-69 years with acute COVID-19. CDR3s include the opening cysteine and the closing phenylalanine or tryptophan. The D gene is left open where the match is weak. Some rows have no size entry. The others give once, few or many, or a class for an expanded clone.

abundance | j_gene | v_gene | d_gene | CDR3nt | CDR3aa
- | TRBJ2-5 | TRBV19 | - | TGTGCCAGTAGTAGGGTACAGATGCCCCAAGAGACCCAGTACTTC | CASSRVQMPQETQYF
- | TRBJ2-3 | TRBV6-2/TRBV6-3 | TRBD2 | TGTGCCAGCAGTTACCAACAGCAGACCCCGACTAGCGGGAGATCTGGAGATACGCAGTATTTT | CASSYQQQTPTSGRSGDTQYF
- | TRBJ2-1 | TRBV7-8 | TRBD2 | TGTGCCAGCACCCGTACAACCGCGGGGGTTCACAATGAGCAGTTCTTC | CASTRTTAGVHNEQFF
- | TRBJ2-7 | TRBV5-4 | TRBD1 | TGTGCCAGCAGCTTTGCGCAGGGAAGGGGGCTCGAGCAGTACTTC | CASSFAQGRGLEQYF
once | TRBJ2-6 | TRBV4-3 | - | TGCGCCAGCAGCCAAGACCTACAGGTGCGAAACGGAGCTGGGGCCAACGTCCTGACTTTC | CASSQDLQVRNGAGANVLTF
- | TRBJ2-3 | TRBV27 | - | TGTGCCAGCAGTTTAGTCAGTAGCACAGATACGCAGTATTTT | CASSLVSSTDTQYF
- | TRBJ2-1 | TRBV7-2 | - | TGTGCCAGCAGCGCGACAGTCTACAATGAGCAGTTCTTC | CASSATVYNEQFF
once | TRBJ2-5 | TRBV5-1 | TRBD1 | TGCGCCAGCAGCTTTCAGGGGGAAGGAGAGACCCAGTACTTC | CASSFQGEGETQYF
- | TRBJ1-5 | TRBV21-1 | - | TGTGCCAGTATACGGTCAAGGGGGAATGGTAGCAATCAGCCCCAGCATTTT | CASIRSRGNGSNQPQHF
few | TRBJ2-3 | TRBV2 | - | TGTGCCCAGCAGGGCTGGATGAGCACAGATACGCAGTATTTT | CAQQGWMSTDTQYF
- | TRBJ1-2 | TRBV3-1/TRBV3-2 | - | TGTGCCAGCAGCCCCCAGGCGGGGGGTAACTATGGCTACACCTTC | CASSPQAGGNYGYTF
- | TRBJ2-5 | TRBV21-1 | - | TGTGCCACCAGACGGGGGTTCGGAGAGACCCAGTACTTC | CATRRGFGETQYF
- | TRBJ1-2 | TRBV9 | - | TGTGCCAGCAGCGTAGGACAGGAAGTTAACTATGGCTACACCTTC | CASSVGQEVNYGYTF